The TCR beta chain under discussion was sequenced for a study of blood T cell repertoires in COVID-19. As for the study in general: Sample material is recorded as cDNA or gDNA derived from T cells, B-cell-depleted T cells, or PBMCs.

In the study's own analysis: Quantification of nucleated cells was approximated via reference gene primer amplification. Assay: immunoSEQ multiplex PCR; the TCRdb copy retains only in-frame clones and omits some. Clone size and V and J calls were adopted from that table, with D and trimming inferred from the DNA. The top ten clones hold 1.3% of a sample with about 300,000 clones, around 90% of them seen once. Looked up from germline, CDR1 is MNHEY and CDR2 is SMNVEV (reference sequence). The CDR3 consists of 13 residues. V was trimmed by 4 bases and J by 3 bases, leaving 4 bases between them. The rearrangement uses TRBV27 and TRBJ2-6; unclear D gene. This clonotype was sampled from a man in his 70s with acute or convalescent COVID-19. Sequencing input: peripheral blood. The CDR3 region is CASSYFGANVLTF. CDR3 bases: TGTGCCAGCAGTTACTTTGGGGCCAACGTCCTGACTTTC.